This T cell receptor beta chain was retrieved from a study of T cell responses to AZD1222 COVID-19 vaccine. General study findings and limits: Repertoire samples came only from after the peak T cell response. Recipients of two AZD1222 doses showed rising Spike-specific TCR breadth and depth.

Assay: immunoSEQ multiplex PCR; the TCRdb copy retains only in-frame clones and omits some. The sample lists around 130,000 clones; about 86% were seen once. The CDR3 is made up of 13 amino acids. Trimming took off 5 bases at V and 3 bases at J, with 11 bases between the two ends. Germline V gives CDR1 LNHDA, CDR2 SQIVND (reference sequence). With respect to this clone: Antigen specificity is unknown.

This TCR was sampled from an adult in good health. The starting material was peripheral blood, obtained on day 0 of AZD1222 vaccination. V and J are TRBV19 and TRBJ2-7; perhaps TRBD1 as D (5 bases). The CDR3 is CASSGHLIYEQYF. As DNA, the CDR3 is TGTGCCAGTAGTGGACACCTTATCTACGAGCAGTACTTC.